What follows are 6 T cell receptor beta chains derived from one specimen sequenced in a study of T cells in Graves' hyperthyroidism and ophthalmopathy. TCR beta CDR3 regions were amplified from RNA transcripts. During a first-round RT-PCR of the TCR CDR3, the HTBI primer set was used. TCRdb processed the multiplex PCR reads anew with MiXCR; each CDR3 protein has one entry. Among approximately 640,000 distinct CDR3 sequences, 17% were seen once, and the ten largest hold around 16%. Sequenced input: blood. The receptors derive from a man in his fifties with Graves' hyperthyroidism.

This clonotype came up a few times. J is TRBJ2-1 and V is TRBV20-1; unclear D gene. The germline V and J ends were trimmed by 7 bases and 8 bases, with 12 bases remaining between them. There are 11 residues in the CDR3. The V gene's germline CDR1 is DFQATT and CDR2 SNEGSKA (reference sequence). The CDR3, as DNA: TGCAGTGTACCGGAGCTCGATGAGCAGTTCTTC. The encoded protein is CSVPELDEQFF.

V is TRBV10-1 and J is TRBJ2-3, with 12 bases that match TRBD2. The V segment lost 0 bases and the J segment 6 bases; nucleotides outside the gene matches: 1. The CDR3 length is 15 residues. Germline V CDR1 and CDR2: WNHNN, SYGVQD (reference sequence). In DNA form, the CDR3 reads TGCGCCAGCAGTGAGTCTACTAGCGGGAGGGATACGCAGTATTTT. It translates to CASSESTSGRDTQYF.

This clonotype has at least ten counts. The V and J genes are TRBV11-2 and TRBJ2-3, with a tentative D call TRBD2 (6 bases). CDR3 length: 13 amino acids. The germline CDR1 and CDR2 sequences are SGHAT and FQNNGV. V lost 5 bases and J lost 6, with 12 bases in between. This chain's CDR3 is CASSPPGSDTQYF. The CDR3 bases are TGTGCCAGCAGCCCCCCCGGGAGTGATACGCAGTATTTT.

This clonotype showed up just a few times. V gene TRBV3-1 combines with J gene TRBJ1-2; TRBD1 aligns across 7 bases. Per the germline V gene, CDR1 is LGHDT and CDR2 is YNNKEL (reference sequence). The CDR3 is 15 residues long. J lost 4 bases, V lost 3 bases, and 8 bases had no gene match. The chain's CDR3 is CASSQGRDSFYGYTF. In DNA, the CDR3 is TGTGCCAGCAGCCAGGGCCGGGACAGCTTCTATGGCTACACCTTC.

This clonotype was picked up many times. The CDR3 is CASSADARETQYF. The CDR3 DNA follows: TGTGCCAGCAGTGCGGACGCTCGGGAGACCCAGTACTTC. The chain recombines TRBV12-3 or TRBV12-4 with TRBJ2-5; D is ambiguous. The CDR3 has 13 residues. Trimming stripped 5 bases from V and 5 bases from J, with 12 bases between.

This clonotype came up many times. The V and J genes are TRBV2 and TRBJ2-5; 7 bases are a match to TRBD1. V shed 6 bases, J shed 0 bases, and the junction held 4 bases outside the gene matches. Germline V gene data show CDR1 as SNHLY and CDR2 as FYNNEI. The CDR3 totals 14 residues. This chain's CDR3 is CASRLDRDQETQYF. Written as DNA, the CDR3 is TGTGCCAGCAGATTAGACAGGGACCAAGAGACCCAGTACTTC.